A selection of T cell receptor beta chains follows, all from one sample in a study of T cells in Graves' hyperthyroidism and ophthalmopathy. One entry per CDR3 protein results from TCRdb running MiXCR on the multiplex PCR reads. The sample includes 250,000 to 300,000 distinct CDR3 sequences, roughly 14% seen only once; the top ten take 7% to 8.5%. The sample was blood. The source of these receptors is a woman in her twenties or thirties with Graves' hyperthyroidism that later progressed to Graves' ophthalmopathy. The CDR3 runs from the conserved cysteine through the conserved F or W. Each record gives: D gene, clone size, V gene, J gene, CDR3 DNA, CDR3 protein. D genes are given only for firm matches. Clone size appears in some rows only: once, few, many, or a class for an expanded clone.

D: TRBD1
size: many
V: TRBV5-1
J: TRBJ2-7
DNA: TGCGCCAGCAGCTTCGGGACAGGGTTCTACTACGAGCAGTACTTC
CDR3: CASSFGTGFYYEQYF

D: NA
size: many
V: TRBV24-1
J: TRBJ2-3
DNA: TGTGCCACCAGTGGAGAGAGTGTCGCAGATACGCAGTATTTT
CDR3: CATSGESVADTQYF

D: NA
size: few
V: TRBV2
J: TRBJ1-1
DNA: TGTGCCAGCAATTATGGGTCGGGGACTGAAGCTTTCTTT
CDR3: CASNYGSGTEAFF

D: NA
size: NA
V: TRBV5-1
J: TRBJ2-3
DNA: TGCGCCAGCAGCTTTCGCAACGGGCGGAGTGGCACAGTTACGCAGTATTTC
CDR3: CASSFRNGRSGTVTQYF

D: TRBD1
size: NA
V: TRBV6-2/TRBV6-3
J: TRBJ1-2
DNA: TGTGCCAGCAGTCAAGGACAGGTTGCTGGTTATGGCTACACCTTC
CDR3: CASSQGQVAGYGYTF

D: TRBD2
size: many
V: TRBV12-3/TRBV12-4
J: TRBJ2-1
DNA: TGTGCCAGCAGTCTCTGGACTAGCGGGAGTAGGGATGAGCAGTTCTTC
CDR3: CASSLWTSGSRDEQFF

D: NA
size: many
V: TRBV7-8
J: TRBJ1-5
DNA: TGTGCCAGCAGCTTAAATGGAGCCAACCAGCCCCAGCATTTT
CDR3: CASSLNGANQPQHF

D: TRBD1
size: many
V: TRBV2
J: TRBJ2-2
DNA: TGTGCCAGCAGTACCACGATTCTTACGGGACAGGGGGTGGAGCTGTTTTTT
CDR3: CASSTTILTGQGVELFF

D: NA
size: few
V: TRBV4-3
J: TRBJ2-4
DNA: TGCGCCAGCAGCCAAGAGCCGCTGCTCCGGGCCAAAAACATTCAGTACTTC
CDR3: CASSQEPLLRAKNIQYF

D: TRBD1
size: many
V: TRBV27
J: TRBJ1-1
DNA: TGTGCCAGCAGTTTTCTGCCTTCCGGGACAGGCTTCATGAACACTGAAGCTTTCTTT
CDR3: CASSFLPSGTGFMNTEAFF

D: NA
size: many
V: TRBV28
J: TRBJ2-2
DNA: TGTGCCAGCAGTGCCGGGACCGTTAACACCGGGGAGCTGTTTTTT
CDR3: CASSAGTVNTGELFF

D: TRBD1
size: NA
V: TRBV6-2/TRBV6-3
J: TRBJ1-5
DNA: TGTGCCAGCAGACCCGACAGGGTTAGCAATCAGCCCCAGCATTTT
CDR3: CASRPDRVSNQPQHF

D: TRBD1
size: NA
V: TRBV11-2
J: TRBJ2-3
DNA: TGTGCCAGCCCCGGGACAGGCACAGATACGCAGTATTTT
CDR3: CASPGTGTDTQYF

D: NA
size: many
V: TRBV6-1
J: TRBJ1-1
DNA: TGTGCCAGCAGCCCCGATGGCCTAGGGGCTGAAGCTTTCTTT
CDR3: CASSPDGLGAEAFF

D: NA
size: NA
V: TRBV6-2/TRBV6-3
J: TRBJ1-2
DNA: TGTGCCAGCAGTATGGCGCAGGGCTACTATGGCTACACCTTC
CDR3: CASSMAQGYYGYTF

D: NA
size: many
V: TRBV28
J: TRBJ2-3
DNA: TGTGCCAGCAGTTTATATGGGGTAGTCTCGGATACGCAGTATTTT
CDR3: CASSLYGVVSDTQYF

D: NA
size: many
V: TRBV29-1
J: TRBJ1-5
DNA: TGCAACGAAACGGGGGCAATACAGCCCCAGCATTTT
CDR3: CNETGAIQPQHF

D: NA
size: NA
V: TRBV14
J: TRBJ1-1
DNA: TGTGCCAGCAGCGAAGACAGTTACACTGAAGCTTTCTTT
CDR3: CASSEDSYTEAFF

D: NA
size: many
V: TRBV10-3
J: TRBJ1-6
DNA: TGTGCCATCAGTGATGGAGTTGGGACACCCCTCCACTTT
CDR3: CAISDGVGTPLHF

D: NA
size: few
V: TRBV6-1
J: TRBJ2-1
DNA: TGTGCCAGCCAGAGTATTCAGCGGCTATCCTACAATGAGCAGTTCTTC
CDR3: CASQSIQRLSYNEQFF

D: NA
size: many
V: TRBV27
J: TRBJ2-6
DNA: TGTGCCAGCAGTCCTCACAACTCTGGGGCCAACGTCCTGACTTTC
CDR3: CASSPHNSGANVLTF

D: NA
size: many
V: TRBV30
J: TRBJ2-1
DNA: TGTGCCTGGAGTGTAAGTGGAGGGAGAGAGCAGTTCTTC
CDR3: CAWSVSGGREQFF

D: NA
size: many
V: TRBV28
J: TRBJ2-5
DNA: TGTGCCAGCAGTTTTTATGGTATCGGGGGCCAAGAGACCCAGTACTTC
CDR3: CASSFYGIGGQETQYF

D: NA
size: NA
V: TRBV6-1
J: TRBJ2-3
DNA: TGTGCCAGCAGTTGGGGGACTGGCACAGATACGCAGTATTTT
CDR3: CASSWGTGTDTQYF

D: NA
size: many
V: TRBV3-1
J: TRBJ1-2
DNA: TGTGCCAGCAGCCAAGATTCCCAGAACTATGGCTACACCTTC
CDR3: CASSQDSQNYGYTF

D: NA
size: many
V: TRBV7-9
J: TRBJ1-2
DNA: TGTGCCAGCAGCCGTGGGGGGTACGGCTACACCTTC
CDR3: CASSRGGYGYTF

D: TRBD2
size: few
V: TRBV2
J: TRBJ2-6
DNA: TGTGCCAGCCGCGGGGGGGCTTGGTCTGGGGCCAACGTCCTGACTTTC
CDR3: CASRGGAWSGANVLTF

D: NA
size: NA
V: TRBV3-1
J: TRBJ2-3
DNA: TGTGCCAGCAGCCAATTGGGGGATACGCAGTATTTT
CDR3: CASSQLGDTQYF

D: TRBD1
size: many
V: TRBV28
J: TRBJ1-5
DNA: TGTGCCAGCAGTGTTTCGGGAGGGGGCGGCAATCAGCCCCAGCATTTT
CDR3: CASSVSGGGGNQPQHF

D: TRBD2
size: NA
V: TRBV6-1
J: TRBJ2-7
DNA: TGTGCCAGCAGCCTAGCGGAGGGTCCCTACGAGCAGTACTTC
CDR3: CASSLAEGPYEQYF

D: NA
size: many
V: TRBV12-3/TRBV12-4
J: TRBJ1-2
DNA: TGTGCCAGCAGTCCTCCCTACGTGGGTGGGGGCATCGGCTACACCTTC
CDR3: CASSPPYVGGGIGYTF

D: NA
size: many
V: TRBV29-1
J: TRBJ1-2
DNA: TGCAGCGTTGAAAACTCGGGAGGATTAGGAGGCTACACCTTC
CDR3: CSVENSGGLGGYTF

D: TRBD2
size: many
V: TRBV5-6
J: TRBJ2-7
DNA: TGTGCCAGCAGCTTCACTAGCGGGAGTTACGAGCAGTACTTC
CDR3: CASSFTSGSYEQYF

D: TRBD1
size: NA
V: TRBV7-2
J: TRBJ1-4
DNA: TGTGCCAGCAGCCCCCCGGAGGGGGCGGTAGGTGAAAAACTGTTTTTT
CDR3: CASSPPEGAVGEKLFF

D: TRBD1
size: many
V: TRBV7-8
J: TRBJ2-7
DNA: TGTGCCAGCAGTTGGGACAGGGGGAGATTCGAGCAGTACTTC
CDR3: CASSWDRGRFEQYF

D: NA
size: few
V: TRBV7-8
J: TRBJ2-5
DNA: TGTGCCAGCAGCTTAGTTATTAGCGGCGGAGAGACCCAGTACTTC
CDR3: CASSLVISGGETQYF

D: TRBD2
size: NA
V: TRBV20-1
J: TRBJ2-7
DNA: TGCAGTGCTGCCGGGACTAGCGGGCTCTCCTACGAGCAGTACTTC
CDR3: CSAAGTSGLSYEQYF

D: NA
size: many
V: TRBV4-3
J: TRBJ2-7
DNA: TGCGCCAGCAGCCAAGGAACAGGGCTTGGCTACGAGCAGTACTTC
CDR3: CASSQGTGLGYEQYF

D: NA
size: many
V: TRBV6-1
J: TRBJ1-2
DNA: TGTGCCAGCAGTTCCATACAGGGAGGTAACTATGGCTACACCTTC
CDR3: CASSSIQGGNYGYTF

D: TRBD2
size: many
V: TRBV15
J: TRBJ2-1
DNA: TGTGCCACCAGCGGCCGGATAGCGGGAGAAAATGAGCAGTTCTTC
CDR3: CATSGRIAGENEQFF

D: NA
size: many
V: TRBV18
J: TRBJ2-1
DNA: TGTGCCAGCTCCCTGGGGAACAATGAGCAGTTCTTC
CDR3: CASSLGNNEQFF

D: TRBD1
size: many
V: TRBV28
J: TRBJ2-2
DNA: TGTGCCAGCAGGGGACAGCGTGCCGGGGAGCTGTTTTTT
CDR3: CASRGQRAGELFF

D: TRBD1
size: once
V: TRBV2
J: TRBJ1-1
DNA: TGTGCCAGCAGCGGTACCGGGACAGCGAACACTGAAGCTTTCTTT
CDR3: CASSGTGTANTEAFF

D: NA
size: many
V: TRBV11-2
J: TRBJ2-1
DNA: TGTGCCAGCAGCTTAGTGGGGGGATTCAATGAGCAGTTCTTC
CDR3: CASSLVGGFNEQFF

D: NA
size: few
V: TRBV27
J: TRBJ2-3
DNA: TGTGCCAGCAGTTCCCCCTCTGACACGCTAGGAGCAGATACGCAGTATTTT
CDR3: CASSSPSDTLGADTQYF

D: NA
size: many
V: TRBV2
J: TRBJ1-2
DNA: TGTGCCAGCACCCTTGAGGCGGGGGACGGCTATGGCTACACCTTC
CDR3: CASTLEAGDGYGYTF

D: NA
size: NA
V: TRBV20-1
J: TRBJ2-5
DNA: TGCAGTGCTAGTAGTGCCAGCTCACCACCGGATCAAGAGACCCAGTACTTC
CDR3: CSASSASSPPDQETQYF

D: NA
size: NA
V: TRBV6-2/TRBV6-3
J: TRBJ2-7
DNA: TGTGCCAGCAGTCGAAGGGGGGGGGTGGAGGGTTACGAGCAGTACTTC
CDR3: CASSRRGGVEGYEQYF

D: NA
size: NA
V: TRBV3-1
J: TRBJ1-6
DNA: TGTGCCAGCAGCCAAGGACAGGAGATTAATTCACCCCTCCACTTT
CDR3: CASSQGQEINSPLHF

D: TRBD2
size: many
V: TRBV27
J: TRBJ2-7
DNA: TGTGCCAGCAGTATTCGGACTAGCGGGAGGCCACCCCCCGGCGAGCAGTACTTC
CDR3: CASSIRTSGRPPPGEQYF

D: NA
size: NA
V: TRBV29-1
J: TRBJ1-2
DNA: TGCAGCGTTCTGGGGAGCAGCGGCTACACCTTC
CDR3: CSVLGSSGYTF

D: NA
size: many
V: TRBV28
J: TRBJ1-2
DNA: TGTGCCAGCACCATGGGAGGTTATGGCTACACCTTC
CDR3: CASTMGGYGYTF

D: NA
size: many
V: TRBV12-3/TRBV12-4
J: TRBJ2-1
DNA: TGTGCCAGCAGGAGAACCGGGATCAATGAGCAGTTCTTC
CDR3: CASRRTGINEQFF

D: NA
size: many
V: TRBV27
J: TRBJ2-7
DNA: TGTGCCAGCAGTACACCGGGACTCTATTCCTACGAGCAGTACTTC
CDR3: CASSTPGLYSYEQYF

D: TRBD2
size: NA
V: TRBV7-9
J: TRBJ2-1
DNA: TGTGCCAGCAGCTTATCCCCGGGAGGGATCTACAATGAGCAGTTCTTC
CDR3: CASSLSPGGIYNEQFF

D: TRBD1
size: NA
V: TRBV7-9
J: TRBJ1-2
DNA: TGTGCCAGCAGCTTAGGGGACAGGTTGCACTATGGCTACACCTTC
CDR3: CASSLGDRLHYGYTF

D: TRBD1
size: NA
V: TRBV27
J: TRBJ1-2
DNA: TGTGCCAGCAGATCCCCAGACAGGGGGGATCGTGGCTACACCTTC
CDR3: CASRSPDRGDRGYTF

D: TRBD1
size: many
V: TRBV7-3
J: TRBJ2-3
DNA: TGTGCCAGCAGCCAGGGGGCCTCCCCCCCAGATACGCAGTATTTT
CDR3: CASSQGASPPDTQYF

D: NA
size: NA
V: TRBV4-3
J: TRBJ1-2
DNA: TGCGCCAGCAGCCAAGATTGGTCCGGGGTTCGCTATGGCTACACCTTC
CDR3: CASSQDWSGVRYGYTF